This T cell receptor beta chain came from a study of blood T cell repertoires in COVID-19. About the study: COVID-19 samples from acute and convalescent phases originated in the United States, Italy and Spain. From T cells, B-cell-depleted T cells, or PBMCs came the material, which was cDNA or gDNA.

In the authors' methods: Estimation of nucleated cell counts was performed using reference gene primer amplification. Only in-frame clones appear in the TCRdb table, and some are missing; sequencing was by immunoSEQ multiplex PCR. From that table come the V and J calls and clone size; the DNA was used to work out D and trimming. The sample includes 190,000 or so clones, around 78% of them seen just once. Unmatched junction bases numbered 6, after V lost 2 bases and J lost 1 base. The CDR3 runs 17 residues. This clone was seen more than once but under ten times. The J gene is TRBJ1-2, the V gene TRBV23-1, with TRBD1 matching over 11 bases. TRBV23-1 is reported as an ORF; its role is uncertain. The receptor comes from a woman aged 80 or over with active or convalescent COVID-19. The sample consisted of peripheral blood. The CDR3 DNA is TGCGCCAGCAGTCAAGGGGACAGGGGGAGGATTAACTATGGCTACACCTTC. Translating it yields CASSQGDRGRINYGYTF.